Below are 11 T cell receptor beta chains sequenced from a single sample in a study of OX40 agonist ivuxolimab in advanced cancers. Profiling relied on immunoSEQ multiplex PCR, and the TCRdb table lists in-frame clones only, not all of them. This table holds 95,000 to 100,000 clones, 70% to 85% found once. Sequenced material: CD4+ or CD8+ T cells sorted from blood, taken in a trial of the OX40 agonist ivuxolimab. These receptors originate from an adult with an advanced solid tumor such as melanoma, head and neck, liver or kidney cancer.

With regard to this clone: Germline and junction disagree at one end, which may indicate a read error. The rearrangement uses TRBV7-2 and TRBJ2-1; TRBD2 aligns across 8 bases. Germline lookup yields CDR1 SGHTA and CDR2 FQGNSA. The CDR3 covers 13 residues. The CDR3 DNA follows: TGTGCCAGCAGCCCTAGCGGGTACAGTGAGCAGTTCTTC. Its translation is CASSPSGYSEQFF. Variable domain in full (rest from reference TRBV7-2 and TRBJ2-1): GAGVSQSPSNKVTEKGKDVELRCDPISGHTALYWYRQSLGQGLEFLIYFQGNSAPDKSGLPSDRFSAERTGGSVSTLTIQRTQQEDSAVYLCASSPSGYSEQFFGPGTRLTVL.

This sequence joins TRBV18 and TRBJ2-2; D unclear. Between the trimmed V and J ends, which lost 5 bases and 0 bases, there was a span of 4 bases. CDR3 length: 13 residues. The V gene's germline CDR1 is KGHSH and CDR2 LQKENI. CDR3 protein: CASSGANTGELFF. CDR3 nucleotide sequence: TGTGCCAGCTCAGGAGCGAACACCGGGGAGCTGTTTTTT.

This chain joins TRBV7-9 and TRBJ2-3, with 7 bases lining up with TRBD1. CDR1 and CDR2 (germline): SEHNR, FQNEAQ (reference sequence). The CDR3 is 14 amino acids. Trimming cost V 5 bases and J 2 bases; bases outside gene matches: 4. The CDR3 DNA follows: TGTGCCAGCAGCCCAGGGGGATTCACAGATACGCAGTATTTT. It yields the protein CASSPGGFTDTQYF.

CDR3 bases: TGTGCCAGCAGCCAAGTCGGGTTCGGGAACACTGAAGCTTTCTTT. It encodes CASSQVGFGNTEAFF. The genes are TRBV6-5 and TRBJ1-1; D gene uncertain. From germline, CDR1 is MNHEY and CDR2 SVGAGI. CDR3 length equals 15 residues. V gave up 6 bases and J gave up 1 base, with 15 bases separating them.

The rearrangement links TRBV11-3 to TRBJ2-5, with no clear D. Germline assignment: CDR1 SGHNT and CDR2 YENEEA. V was pared by 0 bases and J by 4 bases, with 6 bases between. The CDR3 contains 13 residues. CDR3 in DNA: TGTGCCAGCAGCTTAGATTCTCGAGAGACCCAGTACTTC. Translation gives CASSLDSRETQYF.

This chain connects TRBV5-6 to TRBJ1-1, with unresolved D. Germline V gene data show CDR1 as SGHDT and CDR2 as YYEEEE. The CDR3 runs to 15 residues. With 3 bases removed from V and 4 bases from J, the gap between germline ends came to 16 bases. For the CDR3, the DNA is TGTGCCAGCAGCTCGCGGGGAGCGGGGAGCACTGAAGCTTTCTTT. Translating gives CASSSRGAGSTEAFF.

This chain connects TRBV7-9 to TRBJ1-4; D might be TRBD1 (5 bases). The germline V gene encodes CDR1 SEHNR and CDR2 FQNEAQ (reference sequence). Trimming stripped 10 bases from V and 4 bases from J, with 13 bases between. This CDR3 region has 13 residues. The CDR3: CATQDSRNEKLFF. In DNA form, the CDR3 reads TGTGCCACCCAAGACAGCCGTAATGAAAAACTGTTTTTT.

This clone was counted a few times. The chain carries TRBV27 and TRBJ1-2; 9 bases map to TRBD1. The CDR3 is 16 amino acids. Germline lookup yields CDR1 MNHEY and CDR2 SMNVEV (reference sequence). With 6 bases clipped from V and 2 bases from J, the junction kept 10 bases outside the gene matches. The CDR3 sequence: CASRRDRVKGNYGYTF. CDR3 DNA: TGTGCCAGCAGACGGGACAGGGTGAAGGGGAACTATGGCTACACCTTC.

J is TRBJ2-3 and V is TRBV5-1; a weak D match, TRBD2 (6 bases). The CDR3 runs 14 residues. V lost 3 bases, J lost 1 base, and 9 bases lay in between. Germline values: CDR1 SGHRS, CDR2 YFSETQ. The chain's CDR3 is CASSSGGRTDTQYF. For the CDR3, the DNA is TGCGCCAGCAGCTCCGGGGGACGCACAGATACGCAGTATTTT.

This chain connects TRBV28 to TRBJ2-2; D not certain. Per the germline V gene, CDR1 is MDHEN and CDR2 is SYDVKM. The CDR3 sequence is 12 residues long. The ends were cut back, 11 bases at V and 1 base at J, with 8 bases in the middle. The CDR3 loop is CAWGRNTGELFF. The CDR3 nucleotides read TGTGCCTGGGGTCGGAACACCGGGGAGCTGTTTTTT.

This sequence joins TRBV7-9 and TRBJ2-1; D assignment may be TRBD1 or TRBD2 (7 bases each). The V end was cut by 4 bases, the J end by 1 base, with 17 bases between. Germline V CDR1 and CDR2: SEHNR, FQNEAQ (reference sequence). The CDR3 is made up of 17 amino acids. The CDR3 bases are TGTGCCAGCAGCTCCCAGGGGAGGGGGCGATCCTACAATGAGCAGTTCTTC. This sequence encodes CASSSQGRGRSYNEQFF.